What follows describes a single T cell receptor beta chain. The germline V gene encodes CDR1 MNHEY and CDR2 SMNVEV (reference sequence). V was clipped by 4 bases and J by 5 bases; unmatched bases: 8. The CDR3 consists of 15 residues. The entry originates in a study of blood T cell repertoires in COVID-19. Sequenced by immunoSEQ multiplex PCR; TCRdb stores in-frame clones only, minus some. The sample has under 250,000 clones, about 90% seen once. What was sequenced was PBMCs or T cells enriched from blood (not recorded which). The chain carries TRBV27 and TRBJ1-1; 9 bases align to TRBD1. The receptor was derived from a woman aged 25 to 39 who had been exposed to COVID-19. CDR3 nucleotides: TGTGCCAGCAGTTCCCACGGGACAGGGAGAACTGAAGCTTTCTTT. Its protein is CASSSHGTGRTEAFF.